This T cell receptor beta chain comes out of a study of blood T cell repertoires in COVID-19. For the study at large: Both acute and convalescent COVID-19 samples were obtained from the United States, Italy and Spain.

Germline V gives CDR1 LGHDT, CDR2 YNNKEL (reference sequence). This CDR3 has 17 amino acids. V lost 0 bases to trimming and J lost 6 bases, with 18 bases between them. TCRdb keeps only in-frame clones here, not all; method: immunoSEQ multiplex PCR. The data show some 24,000 clones, approximately 89% seen once. This receptor was taken from a man aged 50 to 59 with active COVID-19. The chain carries TRBV3-1 (or the pseudogene TRBV3-2) and TRBJ2-1; the D is unclear. Specimen: peripheral blood. CDR3 sequence: CASSQDPSAFGSNEQFF. The CDR3 bases are TGTGCCAGCAGCCAAGATCCCTCGGCGTTCGGGTCCAATGAGCAGTTCTTC.